These 14 T cell receptor beta chains were all obtained from the same sample, sequenced in a study of graft-versus-host responses after intestinal transplantation. Repertoires were generated with immunoSEQ multiplex PCR, while TCRdb's copy carries only in-frame clones and drops some. The sample comprises approximately 93,000 clones, 85% to 95% of which are singletons, and about 0.062% rests with the top ten. These receptors have no identified antigens. Sequences were derived from unstimulated CD8+ T cells sorted from spleen or lymph node cells, sampled before transplant. Every receptor here comes from a human donor who was the organ donor for an intestinal transplant.

This rearrangement joins TRBV5-4 to TRBJ2-5, with a weak D call TRBD2 (6 bases). This CDR3 contains 16 residues. The V gene lost 4 bases and the J gene lost 0 bases, with 16 bases spanning the gap. Germline-derived CDR1 and CDR2 are SGHNT and YYREEE (reference sequence). CDR3: CASSHRRESYQETQYF. CDR3 in DNA: TGTGCCAGCAGCCACAGGAGGGAGAGTTACCAAGAGACCCAGTACTTC.

This clone occurred once. The CDR3 sequence is CASSPRDRGQYSNQPQHF. CDR3 DNA sequence: TGTGCCAGTAGTCCCCGGGACAGGGGTCAATATAGCAATCAGCCCCAGCATTTT. The chain uses TRBV19 and TRBJ1-5; 10 bases agree with TRBD1. V lost 5 bases to trimming and J lost 0 bases; unmatched junction nucleotides: 10. Germline CDR1 reads LNHDA; CDR2 reads SQIVND (reference sequence). The CDR3 contains 18 residues.

The chain has TRBV14 and TRBJ2-1; a weak D match, TRBD1 (6 bases). The CDR3 has 15 residues. V dropped 3 bases and J dropped 8 bases, with 17 bases sitting between them. Germline V gene lookup returns CDR1 SGHDN and CDR2 FVKESK. The CDR3 coding sequence is TGTGCCAGCAGCCATAACAGGGTGGGGGACGATGAGCAGTTCTTC. Its protein product is CASSHNRVGDDEQFF.

The table lists this clone with a few counts. CDR3: CASLDRYVSNTEAFF. CDR3 in DNA: TGTGCCAGCTTGGACAGGTACGTGTCGAACACTGAAGCTTTCTTT. The chain links TRBV2 to TRBJ1-1; TRBD1 matches 7 bases. This CDR3 is 15 amino acids long. With 8 bases clipped from V and 1 base from J, the junction kept 10 bases outside the gene matches. The V gene's germline CDR1 is SNHLY and CDR2 FYNNEI. The full variable domain, its missing parts supplied by reference TRBV2 and TRBJ1-1, is EPEVTQTPSHQVTQMGQEVILRCVPISNHLYFYWYRQILGQKVEFLVSFYNNEISEKSEIFDDQFSVERPDGSNFTLKIRSTKLEDSAMYFCASLDRYVSNTEAFFGQGTRLTVV.

J is TRBJ1-1 and V is TRBV10-3; 7 bases align to TRBD1. This CDR3 has 15 residues. Germline CDR1 and CDR2: ENHRY and SYGVKD. The V gene end was trimmed by 11 bases and the J gene end by 4 bases; junction bases not matched to a gene: 16. In DNA form, the CDR3 reads TGTGCCTCCCGAGGTAGGGGGTCAGGGGGCACTGAAGCTTTCTTT. This sequence encodes CASRGRGSGGTEAFF.

The chain employs TRBV4-1 and TRBJ1-5; D remains unclear. Looked up from germline, CDR1 is MGHRA and CDR2 is YSYEKL. The CDR3 runs to 13 residues. The V end lost 3 bases, the J end lost 6 bases, and 9 bases lay between the germline ends. CDR3 in DNA: TGCGCCAGCAGCCACGAGGGTGTTCAGCCCCAGCATTTT. Amino acid sequence: CASSHEGVQPQHF.

This clone was counted once. The CDR3: CASSPPRGTMGYTF. CDR3 nucleotide sequence: TGTGCCAGCTCACCACCTAGAGGTACAATGGGCTACACCTTC. The rearrangement links TRBV18 to TRBJ1-2, with D hard to call. The V and J ends lost 0 bases and 8 bases respectively, with 13 bases between them. Germline V gene lookup returns CDR1 KGHSH and CDR2 LQKENI. The CDR3 has 14 residues.

This rearrangement joins TRBV2 to TRBJ2-1, with 13 bases lining up with TRBD2. This CDR3 is built from 15 residues. V gave up 6 bases and J gave up 4 bases; unmatched junction bases: 3. Germline V lookup: CDR1 SNHLY, CDR2 FYNNEI. CDR3 sequence reads: CASSWTSGGYNEQFF. CDR3 bases: TGTGCCAGCAGCTGGACTAGCGGGGGTTACAATGAGCAGTTCTTC.

The rearrangement links TRBV9 to TRBJ2-2; D possibly corresponds to TRBD1 (6 bases). Trimming stripped 2 bases from V and 0 bases from J, with 11 bases between. Germline V gene lookup returns CDR1 SGDLS and CDR2 YYNGEE. The CDR3 consists of 16 residues. CDR3 coding DNA: TGTGCCAGCAGCGTCTGGACAGACGCGAACACCGGGGAGCTGTTTTTT. Its translation: CASSVWTDANTGELFF.

The chain recombines TRBV5-1 with TRBJ2-7; tentative D call: TRBD2 (6 bases). The germline CDR1 and CDR2 sequences are SGHRS and YFSETQ. Trimming took 4 bases from V and 2 from J, leaving 19 bases between them. This CDR3 has 16 amino acids. The CDR3 reads CASSPIFGGTAYEQYF. The DNA for the CDR3 is TGCGCCAGCAGCCCAATATTCGGGGGTACTGCCTACGAGCAGTACTTC. Together with reference TRBV5-1 and TRBJ2-7, the CDR3 gives the full variable domain: KAGVTQTPRYLIKTRGQQVTLSCSPISGHRSVSWYQQTPGQGLQFLFEYFSETQRNKGNFPGRFSGRQFSNSRSEMNVSTLELGDSALYLCASSPIFGGTAYEQYFGPGTRLTVT.

The chain carries TRBV30 and TRBJ1-4, with 8 bases fitting TRBD1. CDR1 and CDR2 from the germline V gene are GTSNPN and SVGIG (reference sequence). CDR3 length: 15 amino acids. The junction had 8 bases not matched to a gene; V was cut back by 1 base and J by 7 bases. CDR3 sequence (DNA): TGTGCCTGGAGTGCCCTACAGGGGGGACCTGAAAAACTGTTTTTT. The encoded protein is CAWSALQGGPEKLFF.

The chain combines TRBV9 with TRBJ2-2, with 11 bases fitting TRBD2. The CDR3 is made up of 16 amino acids. V lost 3 bases and J lost 8; bases outside the gene matches: 9. Germline V gene data show CDR1 as SGDLS and CDR2 as YYNGEE. The CDR3, as DNA: TGTGCCAGCAGCGGTCTAGCGGGGGGTCCGAGAGGGGAGCTGTTTTTT. Its translation: CASSGLAGGPRGELFF.

The chain links TRBV2 to TRBJ2-7, with D possibly being TRBD2 (7 bases). The CDR3 totals 16 residues. Trimming took off 9 bases at V and 6 bases at J, with 27 bases between the two ends. Germline V CDR1 and CDR2: SNHLY, FYNNEI. The CDR3 here is CARSRVLLGGPGEQYF. The CDR3 DNA is TGTGCCAGGAGCAGGGTACTTTTGGGGGGGCCTGGCGAGCAGTACTTC.

The rearrangement joins TRBV4-1 to TRBJ2-2; TRBD2 matches 14 bases. The CDR3 extends over 19 amino acids. Trimming removed 3 bases from V and 0 bases from J; junction bases left unmatched: 6. Germline CDR1 MGHRA, CDR2 YSYEKL. The CDR3 DNA follows: TGCGCCAGCAGCCAGATAGGACTAGCGGGGGGCCCGAACACCGGGGAGCTGTTTTTT. Translation: CASSQIGLAGGPNTGELFF.